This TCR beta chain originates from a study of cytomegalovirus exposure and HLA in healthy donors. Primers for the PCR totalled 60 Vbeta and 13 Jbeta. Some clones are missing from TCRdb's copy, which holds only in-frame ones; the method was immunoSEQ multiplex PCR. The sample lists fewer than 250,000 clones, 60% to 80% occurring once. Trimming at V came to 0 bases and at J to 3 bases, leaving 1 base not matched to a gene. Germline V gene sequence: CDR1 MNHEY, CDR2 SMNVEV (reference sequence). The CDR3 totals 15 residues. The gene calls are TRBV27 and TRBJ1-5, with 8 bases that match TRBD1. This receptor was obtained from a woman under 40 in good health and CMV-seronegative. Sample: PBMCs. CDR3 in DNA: TGTGCCAGCAGTTTATCGGGACAGGCCAATCAGCCCCAGCATTTT. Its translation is CASSLSGQANQPQHF.